A single sample gave rise to the 20 T cell receptor beta chains below, sequenced in a study of spatial heterogeneity in lung cancer. Findings and caveats of the study: Counts of expanded alpha and beta TCRs within tumors tracked the tumor nonsynonymous mutation count.

Time point defined: sample taken at primary tumor resection. Each CDR3 protein gets one entry after TCRdb re-called the 5' RACE reads with MiXCR. Of a few thousand distinct CDR3 sequences listed, about 15% are singletons. Antigens of these TCRs are unknown. The source was lung tumor tissue, collected at surgery. These receptors originate from a male donor with early-stage non-small cell lung cancer.

This clonotype is classed as medium-sized. This beta chain is an unintended read in a library built for alpha chains; its size means little. CDR3 protein: CSAPGTGGEGYTF. The CDR3 nucleotides read TGCAGTGCCCCCGGGACAGGGGGCGAGGGCTACACCTTC. The chain recombines TRBV20-1 with TRBJ1-2; 12 bases line up with TRBD1. The trim removed 6 bases at V and 8 bases at J, leaving 7 bases unmatched. The germline gives CDR1 DFQATT, CDR2 SNEGSKA (reference sequence). The CDR3 is 13 amino acids.

A word on this clonotype: This beta chain appears as a stray read in a library generated for alpha chains; its size is not informative. The genes are TRBV12-3 or TRBV12-4 and TRBJ1-5, with 9 bases matching TRBD1. J lost 4 bases, V lost 0 bases, and 1 base had no gene match. The CDR3 sequence is 15 residues long. This CDR3 is CASSLAGTGNQPQHF. In nucleotides, the CDR3 is TGTGCCAGCAGTTTAGCGGGGACAGGGAATCAGCCCCAGCATTTT.

By share of the sample, this clonotype is medium-sized. This beta chain turned up in a library designed for alpha chains; as an off-target read, its abundance says little. For the CDR3, the DNA is TGTGCCATCAGTGAGGGGGCAAAAGAGACCCAGTACTTC. Amino acids: CAISEGAKETQYF. The chain combines TRBV10-3 with TRBJ2-5, with TRBD1 as a possible D gene (5 bases). Between the trimmed V and J ends, which lost 2 bases and 3 bases, there was a span of 7 bases. This CDR3 region has 13 residues. Germline-derived CDR1 and CDR2 are ENHRY and SYGVKD.

This clonotype is categorized as medium-sized. Found in a library prepared for alpha chains, this beta chain is an off-target read, and its abundance has little meaning. The chain combines TRBV28 with TRBJ1-1; TRBD1 is a possible D gene (5 bases). Trimming removed 5 bases from V and 8 bases from J, with 15 bases in between. Germline V lookup: CDR1 MDHEN, CDR2 SYDVKM. This CDR3 contains 13 residues. CDR3 in amino acids: CASSVRGTYEAFF. CDR3 DNA: TGTGCCAGCAGTGTACGAGGGACCTACGAAGCTTTCTTT.

Judged by abundance, this clonotype is medium-sized. Within a library made for alpha chains, this beta chain is off target, and its count is uninformative. V and J are TRBV7-2 and TRBJ1-5; the D gene is possibly TRBD1 (5 bases). There are 14 residues in the CDR3. Deletions cut 5 bases from V and 5 bases from J, with 13 bases between. Germline V CDR1 and CDR2: SGHTA, FQGNSA. The CDR3 loop reads CASSPGAGDQPQHF. DNA for the CDR3: TGTGCCAGCAGCCCCGGGGCCGGGGATCAGCCCCAGCATTTT.

Sample share makes this clonotype medium-sized. Since it is a stray read in a library aimed at alpha chains, this beta chain has a size that is not meaningful. The V gene is TRBV3-1, the J gene TRBJ1-5; D ambiguous. The length of the CDR3 is 14 residues. The germline V gene has CDR1 LGHDT and CDR2 YNNKEL (reference sequence). Trimming removed 6 bases at V and 0 bases at J, with 9 bases between. CDR3 loop: CASSKDYSNQPQHF. The CDR3 DNA sequence: TGTGCCAGCAGTAAAGACTATAGCAATCAGCCCCAGCATTTT.

In its sample, this clonotype is medium-sized. This beta chain is an unintended read in a library built for alpha chains; its size means little. The chain carries TRBV27 and TRBJ2-6, with D unclear. The germline V and J ends were trimmed by 7 bases and 4 bases, with 8 bases remaining between them. CDR3 length: 13 amino acids. The germline V gene has CDR1 MNHEY and CDR2 SMNVEV (reference sequence). This CDR3 is CASTRSGANVLTF. CDR3 nucleotides: TGTGCCAGCACCCGCTCCGGGGCCAACGTCCTGACTTTC.

This clonotype was counted only a few times. The size of this beta chain means little, since it is a stray read in a library made for alpha chains. V usage is TRBV19 and J usage is TRBJ2-1; TRBD2 matches 8 bases. The germline V gene encodes CDR1 LNHDA and CDR2 SQIVND (reference sequence). This CDR3 spans 14 amino acids. V shed 1 base and J 6 bases; nucleotides not matched to a gene: 2. DNA for the CDR3: TGTGCCAGTAGTATAGGGACTAGCCGCAATGAGCAGTTCTTC. Its protein is CASSIGTSRNEQFF.

By sample share, this clonotype is medium-sized. Little can be read into the size of this beta chain, an off-target read in a library designed for alpha chains. The rearrangement uses TRBV5-1 and TRBJ2-7; a weak D match, TRBD1 (7 bases). This CDR3 region has 13 residues. V lost 4 bases to trimming and J lost 3 bases, with 11 bases between them. Per germline, CDR1 SGHRS and CDR2 YFSETQ. The CDR3 sequence is CASSRGTDYEQYF. The CDR3 DNA reads TGCGCCAGCAGCCGGGGGACAGACTACGAGCAGTACTTC.

Relative to its sample, this clonotype is medium-sized. This beta chain represents an off-target read in a library built for alpha chains; its size is of limited meaning. The CDR3 spells CSRAGVTQYF. The CDR3 DNA is TGCAGCCGGGCAGGAGTTACGCAGTATTTT. The V gene is TRBV29-1, the J gene TRBJ2-3; no definite D call. The CDR3 is 10 residues long. V was trimmed by 8 bases and J by 8 bases, leaving 11 bases between them. Per germline, CDR1 SQVTM and CDR2 ANQGSEA.

This clonotype is labeled as medium-sized. A library made for alpha chains picked up this beta chain off target, so its size means little. The rearrangement uses TRBV6-1 and TRBJ1-5; D is unresolved. Looked up from germline, CDR1 is MNHNS and CDR2 is SASEGT. The ends were cut back, 4 bases at V and 0 bases at J, with 13 bases in the middle. The CDR3 runs to 16 residues. The CDR3 region has the DNA TGTGCCAGCAGTGTGATAACCGGATATAGCAATCAGCCCCAGCATTTT. This gives the protein CASSVITGYSNQPQHF.

Judged by abundance, this clonotype is medium-sized. The library was built for alpha chains, so this beta chain is an off-target read and its size means little. CDR3 in amino acids: CASSEGGAGANVLTF. The DNA for the CDR3 is TGTGCCAGCAGCGAAGGGGGCGCTGGGGCCAACGTCCTGACTTTC. This rearrangement joins TRBV7-2 to TRBJ2-6; 7 bases match TRBD1. V lost 5 bases to trimming and J lost 2 bases; unmatched junction nucleotides: 3. The CDR3 consists of 15 residues. CDR1 is SGHTA and CDR2 is FQGNSA in the germline V gene. Full variable domain (missing parts from reference TRBV7-2 and TRBJ2-6): GAGVSQSPSNKVTEKGKDVELRCDPISGHTALYWYRQSLGQGLEFLIYFQGNSAPDKSGLPSDRFSAERTGGSVSTLTIQRTQQEDSAVYLCASSEGGAGANVLTFGAGSRLTVL.

About this clonotype itself: This beta chain is a stray read from a library made for alpha chains; its abundance is not meaningful. This sequence joins TRBV20-1 and TRBJ2-2, with D tentatively TRBD1 (6 bases). CDR3 length: 12 amino acids. V shed 7 bases and J shed 4 bases, with 10 bases lying between them. CDR1 is DFQATT, CDR2 SNEGSKA, per germline (reference sequence). Here the CDR3 DNA reads TGCAGTGGTGCAGGGGTCACCGGGGAGCTGTTTTTT. It codes for CSGAGVTGELFF.

Notes on this clonotype: Found in a library prepared for alpha chains, this beta chain is an off-target read, and its abundance has little meaning. The V and J genes are TRBV6-2 or TRBV6-3 and TRBJ2-5; TRBD1 matches 8 bases. The CDR3 totals 15 residues. The germline gives CDR1 MNHEY, CDR2 SVGEGT. The J segment lost 4 bases and the V segment lost 2 bases, leaving 6 bases of the junction unmatched. The DNA of the CDR3 is TGTGCCAGCAGTTACGATATGGACAGGGCAGAGACCCAGTACTTC. It codes for CASSYDMDRAETQYF.

This clonotype is medium-sized in the sample. The library was designed around alpha chains, so this beta chain is a stray read whose abundance carries little weight. The gene calls are TRBV14 and TRBJ2-5, with 8 nucleotides matching TRBD2. Germline V lookup: CDR1 SGHDN, CDR2 FVKESK. V shed 3 bases and J 5 bases; nucleotides not matched to a gene: 8. This CDR3 region has 15 residues. CDR3 in amino acids: CASSQGLVEEETQYF. CDR3 sequence (DNA): TGTGCCAGCAGCCAGGGACTAGTCGAAGAGGAGACCCAGTACTTC.

This clonotype is medium-sized (0.01 to 0.1%) within its sample. The size of this beta chain means little, since it is a stray read in a library made for alpha chains. The chain is built from TRBV11-1 and TRBJ1-1; D ambiguous. The V end was cut by 2 bases, the J end by 4 bases, with 8 bases between. The germline gives CDR1 SGHAT, CDR2 FQDESV (reference sequence). The CDR3 is 13 residues long. The CDR3 nucleotides are TGTGCCAGCAGCTTAATGAGGTCCACTGAAGCTTTCTTT. Protein: CASSLMRSTEAFF.

With regard to this clonotype: In a library made to pick up alpha chains, this beta chain is a stray read with a size that means little. The chain combines TRBV5-1 with TRBJ2-3; 8 nucleotides line up with TRBD1. V trimming: 6 bases; J trimming: 5 bases; junction bases outside the gene matches: 8. The CDR3 consists of 14 residues. From germline, CDR1 is SGHRS and CDR2 YFSETQ. This CDR3 is CASTPGQAGDTQYF. CDR3 in DNA: TGCGCCAGCACTCCGGGACAGGCGGGAGATACGCAGTATTTT.

By proportion, this clonotype is medium-sized (0.01 to 0.1%). Since it is a stray read in a library aimed at alpha chains, this beta chain has a size that is not meaningful. This chain connects TRBV12-3 or TRBV12-4 to TRBJ1-2; D might be TRBD1 (5 bases). V was clipped by 5 bases and J by 7 bases, with 14 bases between them. The CDR3 is made up of 13 amino acids. The CDR3 loop is CASSPGQGGGYTF. DNA for the CDR3: TGTGCCAGCAGTCCTGGGCAGGGAGGTGGCTACACCTTC.

In its sample, this clonotype ranks as medium-sized. This beta chain was picked up by a library intended for alpha chains and is off target, so its count carries little meaning. The genes are TRBV7-9 and TRBJ2-2; D remains unclear. CDR3 length: 15 residues. Deletions cut 3 bases from V and 4 bases from J, with 12 bases between. Germline V gene sequence: CDR1 SEHNR, CDR2 FQNEAQ (reference sequence). For the CDR3, the DNA is TGTGCCAGCAGCTTGTGGGGTTCGGGCACCGGGGAGCTGTTTTTT. As protein: CASSLWGSGTGELFF.

This clonotype was observed at least ten times. A library prepared for alpha chains yielded this beta chain as an off-target read; its size is of little meaning. This chain connects TRBV5-1 to TRBJ2-6, with D perhaps TRBD1 (5 bases). CDR3 length equals 15 residues. V lost 2 bases to trimming and J lost 1 base, with 7 bases between them. Looked up from germline, CDR1 is SGHRS and CDR2 is YFSETQ. CDR3 loop: CASSLQVSGANVLTF. The CDR3 DNA is TGCGCCAGCAGCTTACAGGTTTCTGGGGCCAACGTCCTGACTTTC.